The rows below give T cell receptor beta chains drawn from one sample of a study of T cell responses to AZD1222 COVID-19 vaccine. Assay used: immunoSEQ multiplex PCR; TCRdb lists only in-frame clones, some missing. The data show around 92,000 clones, just over 85% seen once. The sequencing here drew on peripheral blood, taken on day 0 of AZD1222 vaccination. These receptors came from an adult in good health. CDR3s include the opening cysteine and the closing phenylalanine or tryptophan. Each record gives: clone size, J gene, D gene, V gene, CDR3 protein, CDR3 DNA. The D gene is left open where the match is weak. The size entry is marked missing in some rows and otherwise reads once, few, many or a size class.

>.|TRBJ2-7|TRBD1|TRBV5-1
CASSDGQVGEQYF
TGCGCCAGCAGCGACGGACAGGTGGGCGAGCAGTACTTC
>once|TRBJ2-1|TRBD2|TRBV2
CASTVPGLDNEQFF
TGTGCCAGCACAGTGCCGGGACTAGATAATGAGCAGTTCTTC
>.|TRBJ2-7|.|TRBV19
CASRGGTARSYEQYF
TGTGCCAGTAGAGGGGGGACGGCACGCTCCTACGAGCAGTACTTC
>.|TRBJ2-2|.|TRBV24-1
CATSDWGREMSGELFF
TGTGCCACCAGTGATTGGGGGCGGGAGATGTCCGGGGAGCTGTTTTTT
>.|TRBJ1-6|.|TRBV3-1/TRBV3-2
CASSLIPAPVQGSSYNSPLHF
TGTGCCAGCAGCCTAATCCCGGCCCCTGTACAGGGAAGCTCCTATAATTCACCCCTCCACTTT
>.|TRBJ2-7|TRBD1|TRBV10-3
CAISAGQGDTYEQYF
TGTGCCATCAGTGCGGGGCAGGGGGACACCTACGAGCAGTACTTC
>.|TRBJ1-4|TRBD1|TRBV30
CAWSVRDRELGKLFF
TGTGCCTGGAGTGTACGGGACAGGGAACTTGGAAAACTGTTTTTT
>.|TRBJ1-4|.|TRBV2
CASSEAGREKLFF
TGTGCCAGCAGTGAGGCAGGGCGGGAAAAACTGTTTTTT
>.|TRBJ1-1|.|TRBV2
CASSGSYSTEAFF
TGTGCCAGCAGCGGCAGTTACAGCACTGAAGCTTTCTTT
>.|TRBJ1-4|TRBD1|TRBV19
CASSPPPGQGLLRSEEKLFF
TGTGCCAGTAGTCCGCCGCCGGGACAGGGCCTCCTCCGTTCCGAGGAAAAACTGTTTTTT
>.|TRBJ2-5|.|TRBV18
CASSPPSGPQETQYF
TGTGCCAGCTCACCACCTTCGGGACCTCAAGAGACCCAGTACTTC
>.|TRBJ2-6|.|TRBV6-1
CASREDDSSGANVLTF
TGTGCCAGCAGGGAAGACGACAGCTCTGGGGCCAACGTCCTGACTTTC
>.|TRBJ2-2|TRBD1|TRBV25-1
CASSPAGGIAGELFF
TGTGCCAGCAGCCCCGCAGGGGGCATCGCCGGGGAGCTGTTTTTT
>.|TRBJ1-5|.|TRBV3-1/TRBV3-2
CASSLRGPGNQPQHF
TGTGCCAGCAGCCTTCGAGGACCGGGCAATCAGCCCCAGCATTTT
>.|TRBJ2-3|TRBD2|TRBV3-1/TRBV3-2
CASSQARLAGGPRDTQYF
TGTGCCAGCAGCCAAGCCCGACTAGCGGGGGGGCCGAGAGATACGCAGTATTTT
>.|TRBJ2-3|TRBD2|TRBV7-7
CASSSAGGLTDTQYF
TGTGCCAGCAGCTCCGCGGGAGGGTTGACAGATACGCAGTATTTT
>.|TRBJ1-4|.|TRBV19
CASRKDAATNEKLFF
TGTGCCAGTAGAAAGGACGCAGCAACTAATGAAAAACTGTTTTTT
>.|TRBJ1-1|.|TRBV5-1
CASSLIGVEAEAFF
TGCGCCAGCAGCTTGATCGGGGTAGAGGCTGAAGCTTTCTTT
>.|TRBJ1-1|.|TRBV7-9
CASSPLPGTEAFF
TGTGCCAGCAGCCCCCTTCCGGGCACTGAAGCTTTCTTT
>.|TRBJ2-1|TRBD2|TRBV5-1
CASSPDGTSINEQFF
TGCGCCAGCAGCCCGGACGGGACTAGCATCAATGAGCAGTTCTTC
>.|TRBJ1-2|.|TRBV28
CASSFGNYGYTF
TGTGCCAGCAGTTTCGGGAACTATGGCTACACCTTC